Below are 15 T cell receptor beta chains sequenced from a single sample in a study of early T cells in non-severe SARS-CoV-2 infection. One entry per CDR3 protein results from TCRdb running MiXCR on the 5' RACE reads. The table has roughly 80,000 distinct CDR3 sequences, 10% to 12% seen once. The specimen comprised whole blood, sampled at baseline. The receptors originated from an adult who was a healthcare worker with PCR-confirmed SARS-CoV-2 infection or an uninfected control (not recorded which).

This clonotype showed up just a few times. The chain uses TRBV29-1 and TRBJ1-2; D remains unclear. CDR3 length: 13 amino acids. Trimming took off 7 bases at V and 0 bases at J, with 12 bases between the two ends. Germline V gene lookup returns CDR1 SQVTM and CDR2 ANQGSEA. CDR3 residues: CSAIQYPNYGYTF. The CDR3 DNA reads TGCAGCGCCATACAGTATCCTAACTATGGCTACACCTTC.

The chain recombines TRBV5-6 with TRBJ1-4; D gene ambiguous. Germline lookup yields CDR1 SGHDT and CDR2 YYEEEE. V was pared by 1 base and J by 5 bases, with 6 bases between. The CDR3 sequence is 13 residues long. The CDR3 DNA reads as TGTGCCAGCAGCTTGAGGGCAAATGAAAAACTGTTTTTT. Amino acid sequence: CASSLRANEKLFF.

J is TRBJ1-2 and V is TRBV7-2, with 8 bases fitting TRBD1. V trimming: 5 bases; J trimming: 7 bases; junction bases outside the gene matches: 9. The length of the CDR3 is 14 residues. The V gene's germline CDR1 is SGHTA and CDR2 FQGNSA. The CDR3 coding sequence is TGTGCCAGCAGCCCCCAGGGGGCAATCGGTGGCTACACCTTC. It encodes CASSPQGAIGGYTF. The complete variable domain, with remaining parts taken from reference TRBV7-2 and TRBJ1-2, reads GAGVSQSPSNKVTEKGKDVELRCDPISGHTALYWYRQSLGQGLEFLIYFQGNSAPDKSGLPSDRFSAERTGGSVSTLTIQRTQQEDSAVYLCASSPQGAIGGYTFGSGTRLTVV.

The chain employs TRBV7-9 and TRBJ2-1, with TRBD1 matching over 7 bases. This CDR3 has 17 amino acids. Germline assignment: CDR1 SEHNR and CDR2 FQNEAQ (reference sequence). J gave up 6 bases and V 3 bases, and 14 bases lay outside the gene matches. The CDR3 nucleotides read TGTGCCAGCAGCTTCAGCCCTGGCAGGGGGTCTCTCAATGAGCAGTTCTTC. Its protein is CASSFSPGRGSLNEQFF. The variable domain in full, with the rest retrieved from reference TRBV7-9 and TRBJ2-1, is DTGVSQNPRHKITKRGQNVTFRCDPISEHNRLYWYRQTLGQGPEFLTYFQNEAQLEKSRLLSDRFSAERPKGSFSTLEIQRTEQGDSAMYLCASSFSPGRGSLNEQFFGPGTRLTVL.

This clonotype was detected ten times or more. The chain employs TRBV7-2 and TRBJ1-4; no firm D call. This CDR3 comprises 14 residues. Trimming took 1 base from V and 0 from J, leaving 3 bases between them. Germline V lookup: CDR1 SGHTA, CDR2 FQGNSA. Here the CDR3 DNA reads TGTGCCAGCAGCTTAGGAACAACTAATGAAAAACTGTTTTTT. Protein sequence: CASSLGTTNEKLFF. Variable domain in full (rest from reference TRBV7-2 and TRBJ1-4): GAGVSQSPSNKVTEKGKDVELRCDPISGHTALYWYRQSLGQGLEFLIYFQGNSAPDKSGLPSDRFSAERTGGSVSTLTIQRTQQEDSAVYLCASSLGTTNEKLFFGSGTQLSVL.

The CDR3 DNA reads as TGTGCCAGCAGTTTAGGATCCCTAAACTATGGCTACACCTTC. This encodes CASSLGSLNYGYTF. The J gene is TRBJ1-2, the V gene TRBV12-3 or TRBV12-4; D gene ambiguous. The V end was cut by 1 base, the J end by 2 bases, with 8 bases between. The CDR3 spans 14 residues.

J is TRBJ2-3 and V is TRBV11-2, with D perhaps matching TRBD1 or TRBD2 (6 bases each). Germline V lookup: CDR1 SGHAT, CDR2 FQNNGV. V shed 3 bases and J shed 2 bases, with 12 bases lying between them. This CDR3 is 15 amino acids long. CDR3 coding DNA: TGTGCCAGCAGCTTTGGCGGGACACACACAGATACGCAGTATTTT. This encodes CASSFGGTHTDTQYF.

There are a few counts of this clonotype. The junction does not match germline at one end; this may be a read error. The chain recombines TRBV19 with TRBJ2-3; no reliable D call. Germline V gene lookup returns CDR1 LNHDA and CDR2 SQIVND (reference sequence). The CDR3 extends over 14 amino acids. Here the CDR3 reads CASKEQNSADSQYF. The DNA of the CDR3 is TGTGCCAGTAAGGAGCAAAACTCGGCAGATTCGCAGTATTTT. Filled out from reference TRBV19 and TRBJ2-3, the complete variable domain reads DGGITQSPKYLFRKEGQNVTLSCEQNLNHDAMYWYRQDPGQGLRLIYYSQIVNDFQKGDIAEGYSVSREKKESFPLTVTSAQKNPTAFYLCASKEQNSADSQYFGPGTRLTVL.

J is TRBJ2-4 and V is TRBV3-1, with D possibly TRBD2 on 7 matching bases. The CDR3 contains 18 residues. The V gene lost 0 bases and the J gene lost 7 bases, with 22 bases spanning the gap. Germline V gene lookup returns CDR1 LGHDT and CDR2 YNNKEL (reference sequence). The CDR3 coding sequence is TGTGCCAGCAGCCAAGAGTCTGCATGGGGGGGCGGAGGGAACATTCAGTACTTC. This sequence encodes CASSQESAWGGGGNIQYF.

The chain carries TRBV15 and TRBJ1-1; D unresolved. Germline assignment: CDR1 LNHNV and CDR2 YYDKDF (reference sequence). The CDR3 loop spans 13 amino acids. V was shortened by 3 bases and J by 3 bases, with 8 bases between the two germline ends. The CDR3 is CATSRVKYTEAFF. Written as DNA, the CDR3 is TGTGCCACCAGCAGGGTTAAGTACACTGAAGCTTTCTTT.

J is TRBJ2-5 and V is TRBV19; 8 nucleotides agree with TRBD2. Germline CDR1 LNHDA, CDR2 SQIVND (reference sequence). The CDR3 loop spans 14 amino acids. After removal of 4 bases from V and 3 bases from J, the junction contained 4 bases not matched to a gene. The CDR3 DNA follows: TGTGCCAGTAGTACCAGCGGGAGTAAAGAGACCCAGTACTTC. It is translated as CASSTSGSKETQYF.

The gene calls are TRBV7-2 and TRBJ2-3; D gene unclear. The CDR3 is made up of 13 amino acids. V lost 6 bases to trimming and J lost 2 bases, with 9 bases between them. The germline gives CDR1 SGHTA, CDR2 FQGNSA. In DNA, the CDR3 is TGTGCCAGCAGTCCTAAGAACACAGATACGCAGTATTTT. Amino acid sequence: CASSPKNTDTQYF.

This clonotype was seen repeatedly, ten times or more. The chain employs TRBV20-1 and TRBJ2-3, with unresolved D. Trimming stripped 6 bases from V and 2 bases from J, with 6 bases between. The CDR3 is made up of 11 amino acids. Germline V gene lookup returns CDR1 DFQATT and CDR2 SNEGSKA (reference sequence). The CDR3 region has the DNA TGCAGTGCGGTGCCCACAGATACGCAGTATTTT. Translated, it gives CSAVPTDTQYF.

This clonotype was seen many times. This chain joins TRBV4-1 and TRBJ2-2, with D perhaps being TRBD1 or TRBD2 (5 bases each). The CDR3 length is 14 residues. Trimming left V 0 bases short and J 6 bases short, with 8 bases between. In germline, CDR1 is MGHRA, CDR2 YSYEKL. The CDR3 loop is CASSQDGGPGELFF. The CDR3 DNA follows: TGCGCCAGCAGCCAAGATGGGGGTCCCGGGGAGCTGTTTTTT.

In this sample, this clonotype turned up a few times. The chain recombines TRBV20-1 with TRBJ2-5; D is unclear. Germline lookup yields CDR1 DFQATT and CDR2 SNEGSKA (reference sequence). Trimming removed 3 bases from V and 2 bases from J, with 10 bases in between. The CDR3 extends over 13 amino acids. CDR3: CSARGLGQETQYF. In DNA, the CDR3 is TGCAGTGCTAGGGGGTTGGGTCAAGAGACCCAGTACTTC.